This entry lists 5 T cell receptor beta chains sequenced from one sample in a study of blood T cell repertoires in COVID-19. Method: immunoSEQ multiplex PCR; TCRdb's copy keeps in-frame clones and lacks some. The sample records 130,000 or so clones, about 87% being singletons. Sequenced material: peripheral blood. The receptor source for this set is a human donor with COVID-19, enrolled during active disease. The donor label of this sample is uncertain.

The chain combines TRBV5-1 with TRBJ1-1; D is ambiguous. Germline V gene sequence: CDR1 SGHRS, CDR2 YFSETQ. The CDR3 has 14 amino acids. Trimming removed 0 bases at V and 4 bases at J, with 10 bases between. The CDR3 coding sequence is TGCGCCAGCAGCTTGGAGATAGGAGGCACTGAAGCTTTCTTT. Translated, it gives CASSLEIGGTEAFF.

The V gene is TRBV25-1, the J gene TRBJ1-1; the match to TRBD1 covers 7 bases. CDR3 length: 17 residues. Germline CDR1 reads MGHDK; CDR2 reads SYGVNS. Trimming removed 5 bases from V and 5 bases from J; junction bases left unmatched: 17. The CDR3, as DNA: TGTGCCAGCAGTCTACCCTCCCCGCTGACAGGGCAAACTGAAGCTTTCTTT. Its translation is CASSLPSPLTGQTEAFF.

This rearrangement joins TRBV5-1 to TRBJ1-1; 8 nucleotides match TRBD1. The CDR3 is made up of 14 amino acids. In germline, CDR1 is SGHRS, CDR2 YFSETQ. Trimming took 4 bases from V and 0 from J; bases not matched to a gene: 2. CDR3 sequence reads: CASSPGGLNTEAFF. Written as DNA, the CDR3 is TGCGCCAGCAGCCCAGGGGGCCTGAACACTGAAGCTTTCTTT.

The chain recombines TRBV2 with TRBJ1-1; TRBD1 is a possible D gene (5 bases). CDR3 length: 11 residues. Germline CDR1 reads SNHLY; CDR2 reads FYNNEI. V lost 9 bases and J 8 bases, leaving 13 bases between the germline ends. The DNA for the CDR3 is TGTGCCAGTCAAGGGGAAGTGGAAGCTTTCTTT. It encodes CASQGEVEAFF.

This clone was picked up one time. The CDR3 nucleotides read TGTGCCAGTAGTATGGCTGGTGGCAATCAGCCCCAGCATTTT. Its protein product is CASSMAGGNQPQHF. The V gene is TRBV19, the J gene TRBJ1-5; D is ambiguous. V shed 3 bases and J shed 2 bases, with 8 bases lying between them. CDR3 length: 14 residues. The germline V gene has CDR1 LNHDA and CDR2 SQIVND (reference sequence).